The TCR beta chain under discussion was sequenced for a study of blood T cells in healthy people across ages. Study summary: About one barcoded TCR beta cDNA was captured per two T cells. The study's findings and limits: Estimates drawn from one million T cells were deemed to understate diversity. Long-lived donors had more naive CD4+ cells and higher diversity than aged donors.

The use of a sample-barcoded 5' primer and a J-beta primer mix characterized a second PCR of roughly 6 to 11 cycles. TCRdb re-analysed the 5' RACE reads in MiXCR, keeping a single row per CDR3 protein. Among about 1.4 million distinct CDR3 sequences listed, around 59% were seen once. The germline gives CDR1 SQVTM, CDR2 ANQGSEA. V was pared by 7 bases and J by 5 bases, with 12 bases between. The CDR3 sequence is 12 residues long. This clonotype was counted between two and nine times. Its specificity is not known. This chain links TRBV29-1 with TRBJ2-1; D gene uncertain. This TCR derives from a man younger than 35 in good health. The sample comprised blood. The CDR3 nucleotides are TGCAGCGCGAATTATATGGACAATGAGCAGTTCTTC. Its translation: CSANYMDNEQFF.